This T cell receptor beta chain was profiled in a study of blood T cell repertoires in COVID-19 (dated by TCRdb to 2020 to 2022). Concerning the study at large: Collaborator samples came from the United States, Italy and Spain and covered acute and convalescent phases of COVID-19. The prospective study material was composed of cDNA or gDNA derived from T cells, B-cell-depleted T cells, or PBMCs. Subjects who had been exposed to COVID-19, were actively infected with it, or had recovered from it provided the deeply sampled blood TCRbeta repertoires that made up the dataset. The repertoires were made available in a free public database intended to serve as a resource for research on the immune response to SARS-CoV-2. The samples were drawn from two sources: the first 160 participants of the ongoing ImmuneRACE study, and approximately 1,300 subjects contributed by 6 global collaborators. Sample metadata almost always included a de-identified subject ID, COVID-19 status, age in years and sex. HLA class I and class II types, where available, came from metadata supplied by the sample provider rather than from assay-based typing.

Each collaborating institution followed its own protocols to collect whole blood in K2EDTA tubes. For TCRbeta analysis, collaborators shipped samples in one of three forms: frozen whole blood, isolated PBMCs, or DNA extracted from either of those sample types. The junction carries 6 bases between V and J, which are trimmed by 1 base and 0 bases respectively. The germline V gene provides CDR1 MNHNS and CDR2 SASEGT. The CDR3 goes from the cysteine to the phenylalanine over 14 residues. Just CDR3 DNA is preserved here, 42 bases in frame from base 1. TCRbeta CDR3 regions were amplified from genomic DNA using the immunoSEQ Assay, a bias-controlled multiplex PCR. Regarding the original processing steps: Within the assay, amplification of reference gene primers was used to estimate how many nucleated cells each sample contained. Sequence reads were collapsed and filtered to measure the absolute abundance of every unique TCRbeta CDR3 rearrangement. For each sample, productive Simpson clonality was calculated by taking the square root of Simpson's diversity index across productive rearrangements. In TCRdb, the immuneACCESS table is reduced to in-frame sequences with V and J assigned. These tables do not hold every clone; where another copy was compared, an unresolved V gene accounts for under half, and the others remain unexplained. V, J and clone size were drawn from that table, and D and trimming were deduced from the DNA. The sample has about 180,000 clones on record, approximately 80% of them singletons. The top ten clonotypes cover roughly 1.4% of the sample.

Overall study results and their limits: How much clinical and demographic metadata was included differed by source and by participant, and the metadata was provided uncurated.

Remarks on this clone: This clone's antigen is unknown. Base qualities are not provided; no much larger clone lies one nucleotide away.

The chain employs TRBV6-1 and TRBJ1-2; TRBD1 is a possible D gene, resting on 6 matching bases. Sequenced material: peripheral blood. The sequence was obtained from a human donor in a cohort sampled during active COVID-19. The CDR3 here reads CASSEGTANYGYTF. The bases are TGTGCCAGCAGTGAAGGGACAGCTAACTATGGCTACACCTTC.